This T cell receptor beta chain comes out of a study of T-cell memory formation after mild COVID-19. Details on this clonotype: What it binds is unknown.

MiXCR, run by TCRdb on the 5' RACE reads, gives a single entry per CDR3 protein. The table records fewer than 600,000 distinct CDR3 sequences, about 22% of them present only once. Study-wide results and limits: The study detected some responding clones in pre-infection memory, suggesting cross-reactive memory joined.

The V end lost 7 bases, the J end lost 2 bases, and 9 bases lay between the germline ends. This CDR3 is 12 amino acids long. The clonotype was recovered from an adult woman who had mild COVID-19 (a few samples of this study predate the infection). Cell type and time point are not known. The chain couples TRBV12-3 or TRBV12-4 to TRBJ2-7; a possible D gene is TRBD1 (5 bases). The specimen sequenced was PBMCs or a T cell subset sorted from them (not recorded which). The CDR3 spells CASTPGTYEQYF. CDR3 in DNA: TGTGCCAGCACCCCAGGGACCTACGAGCAGTACTTC.